This TCR beta chain was retrieved from a study of blood T cell repertoires in COVID-19. The V segment lost 7 bases and the J segment 8 bases; nucleotides outside the gene matches: 8. This CDR3 has 15 residues. Germline lookup yields CDR1 MDHEN and CDR2 SYDVKM. How the authors handled the data: Reference gene primer amplification yielded estimated nucleated cell counts. Using immunoSEQ multiplex PCR, the repertoire was profiled, and TCRdb retains in-frame clones only, with some absent. The V and J calls and clone size are taken from that table; D and trimming were inferred from the DNA. The sample includes 110,000 or so clones, roughly 80% seen only once; the top ten take 6.2%.

This chain joins TRBV28 and TRBJ2-1, with 13 bases fitting TRBD2. The source of this sequence is a man between 65 and 85 years old with acute or convalescent COVID-19. The sample comprised peripheral blood. CDR3 coding DNA: TGTGCCAGCAAGCCACTAGCGGGAGGGGGCGATGAGCAGTTCTTC. This sequence encodes CASKPLAGGGDEQFF.